This is a list of T cell receptor beta chains from one sample in a study of cytomegalovirus exposure and HLA in healthy donors. The assay was immunoSEQ multiplex PCR, and TCRdb's table has in-frame clones only and misses some. The table records 270,000 or so clones, 86% of them present only once. Sequenced input: PBMCs. Every receptor here comes from a man between 35 and 55 years old in good health and CMV-seropositive. CDR3s leave out the opening cysteine and the closing phenylalanine or tryptophan.

J gene,V gene,CDR3 protein
TRBJ1-2,TRBV7-9,ASSHAGGGIDYGYT
TRBJ2-7,TRBV28,ASSRDSPSGVNHEQY
TRBJ2-2,TRBV11-2,ASSLRGSQVNTGELF
TRBJ2-1,TRBV9,ASSGVGTSFHNEQF
TRBJ2-7,TRBV7-9,SSSLSPTLRSYEQY
TRBJ2-1,TRBV6-5,ASSYSMSGQAYEQF
TRBJ2-3,TRBV7-8,ASSPGGDTQY
TRBJ2-5,TRBV19,ASSATDQETQY
TRBJ1-1,TRBV6-4,ASSDPLGYSDTEAF
TRBJ1-3,TRBV19,ATGEGGNTIY
TRBJ2-1,TRBV19,ASSRESGTGYNEQF
TRBJ2-7,TRBV7-9,SSSPGFGVREQY
TRBJ2-1,TRBV25-1,ASSARLTKSSYNEQF
TRBJ2-5,TRBV10-3,AISDLTGRETQY
TRBJ2-7,TRBV6-4,ASRDLPPAGDYEQY
TRBJ2-1,TRBV6-4,ASSVEREYNEQF
TRBJ2-1,TRBV9,ASSTGLAENEQF
TRBJ2-5,TRBV5-1,ASSKWTSGRYQETQY
TRBJ2-7,TRBV7-9,ASSLTRLPSSYEQY
TRBJ2-1,TRBV10-1,ASSLGGRLEQF
TRBJ2-5,TRBV7-2,ASSDQPPGRETQY
TRBJ2-1,TRBV7-9,ASSPRTPVLAVYNEQF
TRBJ2-6,TRBV28,ASTLRGRANVLT
TRBJ1-1,TRBV7-9,AITMEPGTTNGAF
TRBJ2-7,TRBV29-1,SVARQGAYEQY
TRBJ1-5,TRBV28,ASSPYSRLANQPQH
TRBJ2-5,TRBV7-9,ASSLLGHTTSGTQETQY
TRBJ1-3,TRBV7-2,ASSLRGQGGNTIY
TRBJ2-1,TRBV10-3,AISLAGGGEQF
TRBJ2-3,TRBV2,ASSYGQGTDTQY
TRBJ1-5,TRBV19,ASSMGQGGNQPQH
TRBJ1-5,TRBV5-1,ASSSAGGNQPQH
TRBJ2-7,TRBV9,ASSAGQGTYEQY
TRBJ2-2,TRBV5-4,ASSLSGGELF
TRBJ2-7,TRBV2,ASSLYQTSGRGYEQY
TRBJ1-4,TRBV27,ASRDWGQSNEKLF
TRBJ1-4,TRBV6-1,ASSDSDEKLF
TRBJ2-5,TRBV6-1,ASRGGSAETQY
TRBJ1-3,TRBV9,ASSVGMGQGENTIY
TRBJ2-5,TRBV6-5,ASSYGRGSAETQY
TRBJ2-1,TRBV18,ASSTGVYNEQF
TRBJ1-1,TRBV11-2,ASSTGQMNTEAF
TRBJ2-5,TRBV19,ASSIGQAPAETQY
TRBJ2-2,TRBV11-2,ASSLVQGATGELF
TRBJ1-2,TRBV9,ASSVEFGSGYT
TRBJ1-2,TRBV5-4,ASSLGTTVDGYT
TRBJ1-2,TRBV4-1,ASSNKEGANYGYT
TRBJ2-7,TRBV5-5,ASSLGLAGGSGSSYEQY
TRBJ2-2,TRBV9,ASSPGTGGRNTGELF
TRBJ2-7,TRBV6-1,ASSLTGSEQY
TRBJ2-1,TRBV27,ASRLSSYNEQF
TRBJ1-2,TRBV6-1,ASSEGGVDYGYT
TRBJ2-3,TRBV1,TSSRRAGTDTQY
TRBJ2-7,TRBV7-9,ASSTTGAYEQY
TRBJ2-7,TRBV7-2,ASSFGLAGGSEQY
TRBJ2-1,TRBV29-1,SVLTGARNEQF
TRBJ1-4,TRBV29-1,SVLVGGGGEKLF
TRBJ1-2,TRBV7-2,ASSSQGGANYGYT
TRBJ2-5,TRBV11-1,ASSLQGETQY